The 11 T cell receptor beta chains listed next were all sequenced from one sample in a study of OX40 agonist ivuxolimab in advanced cancers. Method: immunoSEQ multiplex PCR; TCRdb's copy keeps in-frame clones and lacks some. Among 65,000 to 90,000 clones listed, roughly nine tenths were seen once. The source was CD4+ or CD8+ T cells sorted from blood, collected in a trial of the OX40 agonist ivuxolimab. The receptors come from an adult with an advanced solid tumor such as melanoma, head and neck, liver or kidney cancer.

CDR3 protein: CASSEGATGNTIYF. The CDR3 nucleotides read TGTGCCAGTAGCGAGGGGGCGACCGGAAACACCATATATTTT. The chain carries TRBV19 and TRBJ1-3, with 7 bases identical to TRBD1. Germline lookup yields CDR1 LNHDA and CDR2 SQIVND (reference sequence). The CDR3 consists of 14 residues. J lost 4 bases, V lost 6 bases, and 6 bases had no gene match.

In nucleotides, the CDR3 is TGTGCCAGCAGCTTGGTAGACAGGGGGCGTCAGCCCCAGCATTTT. Its translation is CASSLVDRGRQPQHF. The rearrangement joins TRBV7-6 to TRBJ1-5; TRBD1 matches at 10 bases. CDR1 SGHVS and CDR2 FNYEAQ come from the germline V gene. CDR3 length equals 15 residues. The trim removed 3 bases at V and 6 bases at J, leaving 5 bases unmatched.

The chain joins TRBV28 to TRBJ1-2, with 10 bases fitting TRBD1. Trimming took 2 bases from V and 7 from J; bases not matched to a gene: 1. CDR3 length equals 13 residues. The germline V gene encodes CDR1 MDHEN and CDR2 SYDVKM. The CDR3 spells CASSLDRGLGYTF. The CDR3 bases are TGTGCCAGCAGTTTAGACAGGGGGCTTGGCTACACCTTC.

This clone was observed a few times. This chain links TRBV5-1 with TRBJ2-7; the D is unclear. Germline CDR1 and CDR2: SGHRS and YFSETQ. V was clipped by 0 bases and J by 2 bases, with 9 bases between them. The CDR3 has 14 amino acids. The CDR3 region is CASSLDSSTYEQYF. DNA of the CDR3: TGCGCCAGCAGCTTGGACAGTTCTACCTACGAGCAGTACTTC.

V gene TRBV19 combines with J gene TRBJ2-5; 9 nucleotides agree with TRBD1. After removal of 4 bases from V and 7 bases from J, the junction contained 10 bases not matched to a gene. Germline V gene sequence: CDR1 LNHDA, CDR2 SQIVND (reference sequence). The CDR3 consists of 15 residues. CDR3 region: CASSNPGQGARTQYF. Here the CDR3 DNA reads TGTGCCAGTAGTAATCCGGGACAGGGAGCTAGGACCCAGTACTTC.

V is TRBV7-2 and J is TRBJ1-6; D remains ambiguous. The V and J ends lost 5 bases and 9 bases respectively, with 8 bases between them. Germline CDR1 and CDR2: SGHTA and FQGNSA. CDR3 length: 12 amino acids. CDR3 sequence (DNA): TGTGCCAGCAGCCACCCGAGTTCACCCCTCCACTTT. Its translation: CASSHPSSPLHF.

The CDR3 spells CASSLALGGRGTEAFF. CDR3 nucleotides: TGTGCCAGCAGCTTGGCCCTTGGAGGGAGAGGCACTGAAGCTTTCTTT. This sequence joins TRBV5-8 and TRBJ1-1; D unresolved. The CDR3 extends over 16 amino acids. Germline CDR1 SGHTS, CDR2 YDEGEE. Deletions cut 0 bases from V and 4 bases from J, with 16 bases between.

V usage is TRBV28 and J usage is TRBJ2-2; D possibly matches TRBD1 or TRBD2 (7 bases each). In germline, CDR1 is MDHEN, CDR2 SYDVKM. Trimming removed 5 bases from V and 6 bases from J, with 10 bases in between. CDR3 length: 13 amino acids. This CDR3 reads CASSPGGAGELFF. In nucleotides, the CDR3 is TGTGCCAGCAGTCCAGGGGGGGCCGGGGAGCTGTTTTTT.

The chain joins TRBV19 to TRBJ1-2, with D uncertain. V lost 5 bases and J 1 base, leaving 17 bases between the germline ends. Germline-derived CDR1 and CDR2 are LNHDA and SQIVND (reference sequence). CDR3 length equals 16 residues. CDR3 amino acids: CASSPMDPKINYGYTF. CDR3 nucleotides: TGTGCCAGTAGTCCGATGGACCCTAAAATTAACTATGGCTACACCTTC.

This clone is a singleton in its sample. The gene calls are TRBV28 and TRBJ1-2; 10 bases fit TRBD1. Germline V lookup: CDR1 MDHEN, CDR2 SYDVKM. Unmatched junction bases numbered 11, after V lost 4 bases and J lost 6 bases. This CDR3 has 16 amino acids. CDR3 amino acids: CASSSTPDRGRDGYTF. The CDR3 nucleotides are TGTGCCAGCAGTTCAACCCCTGACAGGGGGCGGGATGGCTACACCTTC.

The chain couples TRBV28 to TRBJ2-3; 9 bases are a match to TRBD1. The CDR3 length is 15 residues. Germline loops: CDR1 MDHEN, CDR2 SYDVKM. With V trimmed by 5 bases and J by 5 bases, 8 bases remained unmatched. The CDR3 spells CASSRPGTGLDTQYF. The CDR3 nucleotides read TGTGCCAGCAGTCGTCCCGGGACAGGGTTAGATACGCAGTATTTT.